This entry is about one T cell receptor beta chain. This sample is part of a study of blood T cell repertoires in COVID-19. Study-wide context: Nucleic acid was either cDNA or gDNA, and it came from T cells, B-cell-depleted T cells, or PBMCs.

Method: immunoSEQ multiplex PCR; TCRdb's copy keeps in-frame clones and lacks some. This sample has about 240,000 clones, with 65% to 90% found just once. The TCR comes from a man aged 50 or older with COVID-19, enrolled during active disease. What was sequenced was peripheral blood.

The CDR3 loop reads CASSPVQERNTGELFF. CDR3 in DNA: TGTGCCAGCAGCCCAGTACAGGAGAGGAACACCGGGGAGCTGTTTTTT. J is TRBJ2-2 and V is TRBV9, with D maybe TRBD1 (5 bases). Per the germline V gene, CDR1 is SGDLS and CDR2 is YYNGEE. V gave up 4 bases and J gave up 1 base, with 14 bases separating them. The CDR3 is 16 residues long.